This TCR beta chain came from a study of cytomegalovirus exposure and HLA in healthy donors. Findings and caveats of the study: Further analysis was carried out later, and it showed several of the most significant clusters appearing linked to common viral pathogens. In a later analysis, TCR beta V- and J-gene trimming showed a link to a missense DCLRE1C variant.

Concerning this clone itself: Antigen specificity is unknown.

With 60 Vbeta and 13 Jbeta primers, the PCR was carried out. This table comes from immunoSEQ multiplex PCR, and its TCRdb copy is limited to in-frame clones, with some not included. The sample consists of some 79,000 clones, about 79% of them appearing once. Specimen: PBMCs. The source of this sequence is a male donor in good health and CMV-seropositive.

The CDR3 sequence is CASSLGGDEQFF. CDR3 in DNA: TGCGCCAGCAGCTTAGGAGGGGATGAGCAGTTCTTC. The chain combines TRBV5-1 with TRBJ2-1, with D perhaps TRBD2 (6 bases). Trimming removed 2 bases at V and 8 bases at J, with 8 bases between. Germline V lookup: CDR1 SGHRS, CDR2 YFSETQ. CDR3 length equals 12 residues.